This TCR beta chain is from a study of memory CD4+ T cells and cytomegalovirus serostatus. Study overall: This sample comes from healthy Belgian adults, fewer than 10 CMV seropositive, approximately 25 seronegative.

For this clone: What it binds is unknown.

Measured with immunoSEQ multiplex PCR; TCRdb has only the in-frame clones, and not every one. Here the sample spans 50,000 to 55,000 clones, 60% to 80% being singletons. General study findings and limits: About 40% of the roughly 160 known CMV-associated TCRbeta sequences appeared in CD4+ memory. Suggested: most of the CMV-linked TCR signature lies in CD4+ memory cells.

The sort gate was single viable CD3+CD4+CD8-CD45RO+ cells for memory CD4+ T cells. After thawing, CD4+ T cells were positively selected. CDR3 size: 18 residues. V was cut by 5 bases and J by 3 bases, with 26 bases left in between. CDR1 is SGHDN, CDR2 FVKESK, per germline. The source of this sequence is an adult in good health and CMV-seronegative. The chain is built from TRBV14 and TRBJ2-7, with D possibly matching TRBD1 (8 bases). The sequenced sample was memory CD4+ T cells from blood. The CDR3 reads CASSSRSGTGKKLYEQYF. As DNA, the CDR3 is TGTGCCAGCAGCTCTCGAAGCGGGACAGGAAAAAAACTCTACGAGCAGTACTTC.